This record concerns one TCR beta chain sequence. Its antigen is still unknown. These data originate in a study of T cell repertoires in cytomegalovirus infection. On the study more broadly: From public TCR beta signatures came an indication of both CMV infection and matching HLA type. The study, taken as a whole, reports: Dominant in the ex vivo response were TCR beta clonotypes restricted by HLA-C and specific for CMV. Identification of carriers of CMV plus the relevant HLA was achieved through cumulative public TCR beta family frequency.

V lost 5 bases, J lost 0 bases, and 7 bases stayed unmatched. This CDR3 has 16 amino acids. CDR1 SNHLY and CDR2 FYNNEI come from the germline V gene. One entry per CDR3 protein, called by TCRdb with MiXCR from the reads. The table has approximately 990,000 distinct CDR3 sequences, 31% seen once. Specimen: cultured CD8+ T cells from PBMCs, collected from culture after CMV antigen stimulation. The clonotype was recovered from a human donor in good health (CMV status not recorded). Some clones in this sample may be carry-over from other donors' samples. The genes are TRBV2 and TRBJ2-1; 7 positions agree with TRBD1. This chain's CDR3 is CASSPTGPSSYNEQFF. In DNA, the CDR3 is TGTGCCAGCAGTCCGACAGGGCCCAGCTCCTACAATGAGCAGTTCTTC.